This T cell receptor beta chain is from a study of T-cell memory formation after mild COVID-19. Trimming took off 0 bases at V and 1 base at J, with 7 bases between the two ends. This CDR3 region has 14 residues. Germline lookup yields CDR1 SGDLS and CDR2 YYNGEE. From the 5' RACE reads, TCRdb called clonotypes with MiXCR, one entry per CDR3 protein. The sample has 270,000 or so distinct CDR3 sequences, about a sixth seen once. The chain is built from TRBV9 and TRBJ1-2, with D perhaps TRBD1 (5 bases). The specimen sequenced was PBMCs or a T cell subset sorted from them (not recorded which). The clonotype comes from a man younger than 30 who had mild COVID-19 (a few samples of this study predate the infection). Cell type and time point are not known. The CDR3 loop reads CASSVGGDNYGYTF. In DNA form, the CDR3 reads TGTGCCAGCAGCGTAGGGGGGGATAACTATGGCTACACCTTC.